This T cell receptor (beta chain) was documented in a study of blood T cells in healthy people across ages. The V and J ends lost 2 bases and 6 bases respectively, with 14 bases between them. The CDR3 runs 15 residues. CDR1 is DFQATT, CDR2 SNEGSKA, per germline (reference sequence). Findings of the study overall: CMV status of donors was unknown, possibly confounding expanded clonotype changes.

About this clonotype: Antigen: not known.

Every sample gave at least 6 micrograms of total RNA when it was extracted. Then a second PCR, running about 6 to 12 cycles, was carried out with a sample-barcoded 5' primer and a J-beta primer mix. Every sample produced at least 2.5 million CDR3-containing paired-end reads. MiXCR, applied by TCRdb to the 5' RACE reads, yields one record per CDR3 protein. Of 1.5 million or so distinct CDR3 sequences in the sample, approximately 43% were seen once. The sequencing sample was made of blood. The receptor was isolated from a woman younger than 35 in good health. The J gene is TRBJ1-6, the V gene TRBV20-1; D might be TRBD1 (6 bases). CDR3 loop: CSARSPGDSNSPLHF. DNA for the CDR3: TGCAGTGCTAGATCCCCAGGGGATAGTAATTCACCCCTCCACTTT.